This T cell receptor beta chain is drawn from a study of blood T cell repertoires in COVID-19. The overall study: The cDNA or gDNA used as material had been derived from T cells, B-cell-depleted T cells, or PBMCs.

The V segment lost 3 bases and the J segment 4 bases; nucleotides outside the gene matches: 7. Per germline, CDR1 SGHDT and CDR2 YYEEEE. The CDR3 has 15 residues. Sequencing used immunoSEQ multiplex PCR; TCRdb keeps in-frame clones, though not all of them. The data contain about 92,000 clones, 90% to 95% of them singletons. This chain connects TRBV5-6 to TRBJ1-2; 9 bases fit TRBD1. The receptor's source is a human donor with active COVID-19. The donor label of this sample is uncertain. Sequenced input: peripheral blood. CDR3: CASSSQRQGVYGYTF. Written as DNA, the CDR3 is TGTGCCAGCAGCTCTCAGCGACAGGGGGTCTATGGCTACACCTTC. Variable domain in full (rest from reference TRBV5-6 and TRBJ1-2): DAGVTQSPTHLIKTRGQQVTLRCSPKSGHDTVSWYQQALGQGPQFIFQYYEEEERQRGNFPDRFSGHQFPNYSSELNVNALLLGDSALYLCASSSQRQGVYGYTFGSGTRLTVV.